This T cell receptor beta chain is drawn from a study of CD8 T cells in ankylosing spondylitis. Study conclusions and caveats: Clones linked with disease were CD8+ and fairly uncommon in the peripheral blood. Enrichment of disease-linked clones was reportedly significant in matched ankylosing spondylitis synovial fluid. Earlier work had already found some motif variants in reactive arthritis synovial fluid and blood.

Molecular-barcoded quantitative 5'-RACE produced these TCR beta libraries. TCRdb ran MiXCR on the 5' RACE reads and lists one entry per CDR3 protein. The sample yields around 180,000 distinct CDR3 sequences, over 15% seen once. Germline CDR1 reads GTSNPN; CDR2 reads SVGIG (reference sequence). Between the trimmed V and J ends, which lost 0 bases and 3 bases, there was a span of 6 bases. The CDR3 totals 13 residues. Regarding this clonotype: Its antigen is not known.

The V and J genes are TRBV30 and TRBJ2-1, with no clear D. The receptor's source is a male donor between 10 and 30 years old with ankylosing spondylitis or in good health (not recorded which). Sequencing was done on a sample of blood, either unsorted or a sorted T cell fraction (not recorded which). The CDR3 loop is CAWSVLFYNEQFF. The DNA of the CDR3 is TGTGCCTGGAGTGTACTCTTCTACAATGAGCAGTTCTTC.